The 25 T cell receptor beta chains below all came from one sample that was sequenced in a study of beta chain features in type 1 diabetes listed by TCRdb under 2018. Library construction relied on the immunoSEQ multiplex PCR assay. The entire amount of isolated RNA was reverse transcribed using the High Capacity cDNA Reverse Transcription Kit, so the sequenced TCRB transcripts were expressed ones. TCRdb mirrors the immuneACCESS table, restricted to in-frame sequences. Some clones are absent from its copies; in checked studies, under half trace to an unresolved V gene, and the reason for the others is unknown. This sample holds around 140,000 clones; 9.7% were observed only once. The biggest ten clones account for 0.65% of the sample. Sequencing was performed on central memory CD4+ T cells from blood. The receptors shown here come from a middle-aged woman in good health.

The rearrangement links TRBV5-1 to TRBJ2-3, with 11 bases identical to TRBD2. After removal of 3 bases from V and 5 bases from J, the junction contained 8 bases not matched to a gene. CDR3 length equals 16 residues. Germline V gives CDR1 SGHRS, CDR2 YFSETQ. CDR3 coding DNA: TGCGCCAGCAGCTCCCGACTAGCGGGGCCAGGAGATACGCAGTATTTT. As protein: CASSSRLAGPGDTQYF.

This clone showed up just a few times. The chain couples TRBV11-2 to TRBJ1-6; D gene uncertain. V was clipped by 2 bases and J by 7 bases, with 9 bases between them. Germline V CDR1 and CDR2: SGHAT, FQNNGV. This CDR3 spans 14 amino acids. DNA of the CDR3: TGTGCCAGCAGCTTAATTCAGGAAAATTCACCCCTCCACTTT. This encodes CASSLIQENSPLHF. Full variable domain (missing parts from reference TRBV11-2 and TRBJ1-6): EAGVAQSPRYKIIEKRQSVAFWCNPISGHATLYWYQQILGQGPKLLIQFQNNGVVDDSQLPKDRFSAERLKGVDSTLKIQPAKLEDSAVYLCASSLIQENSPLHFGNGTRLTVT.

The sample holds a few counts of this clone. The rearrangement uses TRBV18 and TRBJ2-7; D remains ambiguous. From germline, CDR1 is KGHSH and CDR2 LQKENI. The length of the CDR3 is 16 residues. V was cut by 2 bases and J by 0 bases, with 14 bases left in between. CDR3 in DNA: TGTGCCAGCTCACCAGTCCCCAGGCCGAGCTCCTACGAGCAGTACTTC. Protein: CASSPVPRPSSYEQYF.

This rearrangement joins TRBV4-1 to TRBJ2-3, with D unclear. The V gene's germline CDR1 is MGHRA and CDR2 YSYEKL. The CDR3 has 14 residues. V dropped 4 bases and J dropped 4 bases, with 12 bases sitting between them. The CDR3 DNA sequence: TGCGCCAGCAGCCTGGCCCCCCTGGCAGATACGCAGTATTTT. It specifies CASSLAPLADTQYF.

This clone was counted only a few times. The CDR3 here is CASSHRGQSHSNSPLHF. For the CDR3, the DNA is TGTGCCAGCAGCCACCGCGGACAGAGCCACTCTAATTCACCCCTCCACTTT. The rearrangement uses TRBV14 and TRBJ1-6, with a possible D match to TRBD1 (6 bases). CDR1 is SGHDN and CDR2 is FVKESK in the germline V gene. There are 17 residues in the CDR3. The germline V and J ends were trimmed by 3 bases and 6 bases, with 18 bases remaining between them.

This clone was seen a handful of times. This chain connects TRBV27 to TRBJ2-5, with TRBD2 matching 11 bases. This CDR3 region has 16 residues. Germline loops: CDR1 MNHEY, CDR2 SMNVEV (reference sequence). V lost 10 bases and J lost 4; bases outside the gene matches: 14. CDR3 coding DNA: TGTGCCACCAGGACCAATAGCGGGGGGGTGTTAGAGACCCAGTACTTC. This codes for CATRTNSGGVLETQYF.

The V call is TRBV15, the J call TRBJ1-5, with TRBD1 identical over 10 bases. CDR1 LNHNV and CDR2 YYDKDF come from the germline V gene (reference sequence). The CDR3 covers 16 residues. The ends lost 4 bases at V and 2 bases at J; junction bases unmatched: 5. CDR3 loop: CATSKGQGNGNQPQHF. CDR3 sequence (DNA): TGTGCCACCAGCAAGGGACAGGGGAATGGCAATCAGCCCCAGCATTTT.

The chain is built from TRBV5-6 and TRBJ2-7, with D possibly matching TRBD2 (5 bases). Germline V CDR1 and CDR2: SGHDT, YYEEEE. Trimming cost V 1 base and J 3 bases, with 14 bases left between them. The CDR3 contains 15 residues. CDR3 in amino acids: CASSLLASGHYEQYF. The CDR3 nucleotides are TGTGCCAGCAGCTTGTTAGCGTCAGGCCACTACGAGCAGTACTTC. Full variable domain (rest looked up from reference TRBV5-6 and TRBJ2-7): DAGVTQSPTHLIKTRGQQVTLRCSPKSGHDTVSWYQQALGQGPQFIFQYYEEEERQRGNFPDRFSGHQFPNYSSELNVNALLLGDSALYLCASSLLASGHYEQYFGPGTRLTVT.

This clone was seen a handful of times. This chain links TRBV28 with TRBJ1-5, with D possibly matching TRBD1 (5 bases). V shed 6 bases and J shed 4 bases, with 16 bases lying between them. Germline loops: CDR1 MDHEN, CDR2 SYDVKM. CDR3 length: 15 residues. The CDR3 DNA reads as TGTGCCAGCAGATTCCCCGGGACTATGAATCAGCCCCAGCATTTT. This sequence encodes CASRFPGTMNQPQHF.

In its sample, this clone was seen many times. This chain uses TRBV4-2 with TRBJ1-1, with D possibly TRBD1 on 6 matching bases. This CDR3 is built from 14 residues. The germline gives CDR1 LGHNA, CDR2 YNFKEQ. Trimming stripped 4 bases from V and 5 bases from J, with 14 bases between. Written as DNA, the CDR3 is TGTGCCAGCAGCCGAGGACAGTCGGTTACTGAAGCTTTCTTT. Translating it yields CASSRGQSVTEAFF.

The chain is built from TRBV12-5 and TRBJ1-1, with 8 bases that match TRBD1. This CDR3 contains 16 residues. Per germline, CDR1 LGHNT and CDR2 FRNRAP. V dropped 2 bases and J dropped 1; count of bases not matched to a gene: 6. CDR3: CASGLFRDRSNTEAFF. The CDR3 DNA sequence: TGTGCTAGTGGTTTGTTCAGGGACAGGTCGAACACTGAAGCTTTCTTT. Full variable domain (rest looked up from reference TRBV12-5 and TRBJ1-1): DARVTQTPRHKVTEMGQEVTMRCQPILGHNTVFWYRQTMMQGLELLAYFRNRAPLDDSGMPKDRFSAEMPDATLATLKIQPSEPRDSAVYFCASGLFRDRSNTEAFFGQGTRLTVV.

The chain joins TRBV9 to TRBJ1-1; unclear D gene. This CDR3 contains 12 residues. V dropped 5 bases and J dropped 3 bases, with 8 bases sitting between them. Germline V gives CDR1 SGDLS, CDR2 YYNGEE. CDR3 DNA sequence: TGTGCCAGCAGACCTCAGTACACTGAAGCTTTCTTT. As protein: CASRPQYTEAFF. The variable domain in full, completed from reference TRBV9 and TRBJ1-1, reads DSGVTQTPKHLITATGQRVTLRCSPRSGDLSVYWYQQSLDQGLQFLIQYYNGEERAKGNILERFSAQQFPDLHSELNLSSLELGDSALYFCASRPQYTEAFFGQGTRLTVV.

In this sample, this clone turned up a few times. V gene TRBV11-2 combines with J gene TRBJ2-7, with TRBD1 matching 9 bases. After removal of 5 bases from V and 5 bases from J, the junction contained 7 bases not matched to a gene. CDR1 and CDR2 from the germline V gene are SGHAT and FQNNGV. The CDR3 consists of 14 residues. The CDR3 protein is CASSQNRGPHEQYF. The CDR3 DNA is TGTGCCAGCAGCCAAAACAGGGGGCCTCACGAGCAGTACTTC.

The genes are TRBV18 and TRBJ1-5; TRBD1 might be the D (5 bases). Germline-derived CDR1 and CDR2 are KGHSH and LQKENI. Trimming pared 2 bases from V and 7 bases from J, leaving 15 bases between. The CDR3 covers 15 residues. The CDR3, as DNA: TGTGCCAGCTCACCAAATGGGGGGTCAGAGCAGCCCCAGCATTTT. Its translation is CASSPNGGSEQPQHF. The entire variable domain, with the rest obtained from reference TRBV18 and TRBJ1-5, is as follows: NAGVMQNPRHLVRRRGQEARLRCSPMKGHSHVYWYRQLPEEGLKFMVYLQKENIIDESGMPKERFSAEFPKEGPSILRIQQVVRGDSAAYFCASSPNGGSEQPQHFGDGTRLSIL.

A few counts support this clone. V usage is TRBV7-8 and J usage is TRBJ1-3; D possibly corresponds to TRBD1 (5 bases). Germline V lookup: CDR1 SGHVS, CDR2 FQNEAQ. Trimming stripped 6 bases from V and 2 bases from J, with 14 bases between. There are 15 residues in the CDR3. The CDR3 region is CASRQPKGAGNTIYF. In nucleotides, the CDR3 is TGTGCCAGCAGACAACCAAAAGGGGCTGGAAACACCATATATTTT.

V usage is TRBV4-1 and J usage is TRBJ2-1; D unclear. V was cut by 0 bases and J by 9 bases, with 12 bases left in between. In germline, CDR1 is MGHRA, CDR2 YSYEKL. The CDR3 spans 14 residues. CDR3 residues: CASSQDTGLGEQFF. CDR3 nucleotides: TGCGCCAGCAGCCAAGATACCGGGTTGGGTGAGCAGTTCTTC.

The chain joins TRBV29-1 to TRBJ2-7, with a tentative D call TRBD2 (5 bases). CDR3 length: 14 residues. Germline lookup yields CDR1 SQVTM and CDR2 ANQGSEA. Between the trimmed V and J ends, which lost 4 bases and 7 bases, there was a span of 20 bases. As DNA, the CDR3 is TGCAGCGTTGGAGGGCAGAACGCGTTTGGGGAGCAGTACTTC. As protein: CSVGGQNAFGEQYF.

The chain employs TRBV6-1 and TRBJ2-3; D is possibly TRBD1 (5 bases). The germline gives CDR1 MNHNS, CDR2 SASEGT. Trimming took off 3 bases at V and 1 base at J, with 5 bases between the two ends. This CDR3 comprises 13 residues. The CDR3 here is CASSDRGTDTQYF. The CDR3 DNA reads as TGTGCCAGCAGTGACAGGGGCACAGATACGCAGTATTTT.

The chain recombines TRBV5-4 with TRBJ2-7; perhaps TRBD2 as D (6 bases). CDR1 SGHNT and CDR2 YYREEE come from the germline V gene (reference sequence). V was clipped by 5 bases and J by 1 base, with 16 bases between them. CDR3 length: 15 residues. This CDR3 reads CASSPQGGESYEQYF. The CDR3 DNA follows: TGTGCCAGCAGTCCTCAGGGCGGGGAGTCCTACGAGCAGTACTTC.

A few counts support this clone. The chain carries TRBV7-6 and TRBJ2-7; 10 bases map to TRBD2. The junction had 16 bases not matched to a gene; V was cut back by 5 bases and J by 6 bases. CDR1 SGHVS and CDR2 FNYEAQ come from the germline V gene. CDR3 length: 17 amino acids. CDR3: CASSLFRSLAGEGEQYF. The CDR3 DNA reads as TGTGCCAGCAGCCTATTCAGATCCCTAGCGGGGGAGGGCGAGCAGTACTTC.

This chain uses TRBV7-2 with TRBJ1-1, with a weak D call TRBD1 (5 bases). V was pared by 5 bases and J by 9 bases, with 16 bases between. The CDR3 spans 13 residues. Germline CDR1 and CDR2: SGHTA and FQGNSA. CDR3 in DNA: TGTGCCAGCAGCCCCAATGCAGGGCCCAAAGCTTTCTTT. As protein: CASSPNAGPKAFF.

This clone showed up many times. The V gene is TRBV5-5, the J gene TRBJ1-2; no clear D. Trimming removed 0 bases at V and 4 bases at J, with 7 bases between. Germline-derived CDR1 and CDR2 are SGHKS and YYEKEE (reference sequence). CDR3 size: 13 residues. CDR3: CASSLDSTYGYTF. The CDR3 nucleotides are TGTGCCAGCAGCTTGGACAGTACCTATGGCTACACCTTC. Combining the CDR3 with reference TRBV5-5 and TRBJ1-2 gives the whole variable domain DAGVTQSPTHLIKTRGQQVTLRCSPISGHKSVSWYQQVLGQGPQFIFQYYEKEERGRGNFPDRFSARQFPNYSSELNVNALLLGDSALYLCASSLDSTYGYTFGSGTRLTVV.

The chain couples TRBV5-1 to TRBJ2-3, with 10 bases fitting TRBD2. This CDR3 region has 15 residues. J lost 6 bases, V lost 4 bases, and 8 bases had no gene match. Germline V gene sequence: CDR1 SGHRS, CDR2 YFSETQ. CDR3 in DNA: TGCGCCAGCAGCCCGCTAGCGGGGGCCCGGGATACGCAGTATTTT. Amino acids: CASSPLAGARDTQYF.

This clone was seen a handful of times. V and J are TRBV6-5 and TRBJ1-1; 7 nucleotides line up with TRBD1. V shed 6 bases, J shed 7 bases, and the junction held 14 bases outside the gene matches. The germline CDR1 and CDR2 sequences are MNHEY and SVGAGI. The CDR3 spans 15 residues. The CDR3 bases are TGTGCCAGCAGAGACCAGAGGATTACAGGGGTTGAAGCTTTCTTT. Encoded protein: CASRDQRITGVEAFF.

This clone has just a few counts. This chain uses TRBV11-3 with TRBJ2-5; 7 nucleotides match TRBD1. The trim removed 6 bases at V and 4 bases at J, leaving 2 bases unmatched. There are 12 residues in the CDR3. CDR1 SGHNT and CDR2 YENEEA come from the germline V gene. The CDR3 protein is CASRRTGETQYF. CDR3 nucleotide sequence: TGTGCCAGCAGAAGGACAGGAGAGACCCAGTACTTC.